This T cell receptor beta chain was observed in a study of neoadjuvant anti-PD-1 for oral cavity cancer. Study outcomes and limitations: Each response group had just a few patients in TCR analyses.

Time point meaning: after neoadjuvant nivolumab, at surgical resection. Patients had HPV-negative, locally advanced oral cavity squamous cell carcinoma. Tumor libraries mostly used about 5.1 ug genomic DNA, two replicates each. TCRdb's table, derived via immunoSEQ multiplex PCR, lists solely in-frame clones and lacks some. The sample lists roughly 25,000 clones; roughly 29% were seen once. On this clone itself: No antigen is known for it.

The sequenced sample was tumor tissue, obtained after nivolumab (anti-PD-1) treatment. The clonotype was recovered from a person aged 40 to 85 with oral cavity squamous cell carcinoma.

CDR3 in amino acids: CATKTATYEQYF. The CDR3 coding sequence is TGTGCCACCAAAACAGCGACCTACGAGCAGTACTTC. The chain uses TRBV6-6 and TRBJ2-7; D is undetermined. Trimming removed 10 bases at V and 2 bases at J, with 12 bases between. Germline V gene data show CDR1 as MNHNY and CDR2 as SVGAGI (reference sequence). The CDR3 loop spans 12 amino acids.